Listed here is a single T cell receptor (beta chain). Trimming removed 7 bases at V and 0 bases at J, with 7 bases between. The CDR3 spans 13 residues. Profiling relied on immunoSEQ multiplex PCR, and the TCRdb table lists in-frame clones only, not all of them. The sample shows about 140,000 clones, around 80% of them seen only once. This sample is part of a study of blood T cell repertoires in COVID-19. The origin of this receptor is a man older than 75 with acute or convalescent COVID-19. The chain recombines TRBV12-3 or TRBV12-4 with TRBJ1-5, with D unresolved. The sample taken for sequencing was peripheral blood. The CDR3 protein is CASTLNSNQPQHF. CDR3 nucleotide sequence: TGTGCCAGCACCCTAAATAGCAATCAGCCCCAGCATTTT.